This paragraph covers one T cell receptor beta chain sequence. The antigen is undetermined. This entry is derived from a study of cytomegalovirus exposure and HLA in healthy donors. Study-level results: The authors confirmed in vitro that a few CMV-associated chains were specific for CMV antigens. Most sequenced TCRs were rare (though some public TCRs occurred in many donors). There were 150 to 200 TCR beta chains listed as cytomegalovirus-associated.

The V gene's germline CDR1 is SGHNT and CDR2 YYREEE (reference sequence). The junction had 6 bases not matched to a gene; V was cut back by 4 bases and J by 7 bases. This CDR3 is built from 14 residues. Profiled with immunoSEQ multiplex PCR; TCRdb holds only in-frame clones, not every one. The sample holds about 130,000 clones; roughly four fifths are singletons and the top ten take less than 35%. Material for sequencing was PBMCs. This sequence joins TRBV5-4 and TRBJ2-7; TRBD2 matches 12 bases. This TCR derives from a man aged 25 to 40 in good health and CMV-seropositive. The CDR3 loop reads CASSRTSGALEQYF. CDR3 in DNA: TGTGCCAGCAGCCGGACTAGCGGGGCCCTGGAGCAGTACTTC.